This T cell receptor (beta chain) came from a study of regulatory T cells in long-lasting Graves disease. This clonotype was seen a few times. CDR3-region Arm-PCR and iRepertoire HTBI primers produced the TCR beta libraries. TCRdb fed the multiplex PCR reads into MiXCR, producing one record per CDR3 protein. Altogether 350,000 to 450,000 distinct CDR3 sequences are present, roughly a fifth being singletons, with the ten largest covering 14%. As for time point: persistent/refractory GD, antithyroid drugs over 5 years with positive TRAb. RNA from PBMCs was the source of the TCR library. With 4 bases removed from V and 5 bases from J, the gap between germline ends came to 10 bases. This CDR3 region has 12 residues. Germline values: CDR1 SGHRS, CDR2 YFSETQ.

V and J are TRBV5-1 and TRBJ2-7; weak D call: TRBD2 (6 bases). Sample: peripheral blood mononuclear cells (PBMCs), taken when the disease was refractory, from a patient treated with antithyroid drugs. The clonotype comes from a female donor with Graves disease. The CDR3: CASSRVADEQYF. The CDR3 bases are TGCGCCAGCAGCCGGGTAGCGGACGAGCAGTACTTC.